What follows are 32 T cell receptor beta chains derived from one specimen sequenced in a study of blood T cell repertoires in COVID-19. The table came from immunoSEQ multiplex PCR; TCRdb's copy has only in-frame clones and leaves some out. The sample lists about 350,000 clones; over 80% were seen once. Sequencing was done on a sample of peripheral blood. These receptors originate from a man aged 25 to 40 with COVID-19, enrolled during active disease.

Worth noting for this clone: The same CDR3 can be traced to other DNA sequences in this sample. The chain employs TRBV7-2 and TRBJ1-5; D ambiguous. The CDR3 is 15 residues long. The germline CDR1 and CDR2 sequences are SGHTA and FQGNSA. Trimming pared 1 base from V and 2 bases from J, leaving 9 bases between. The CDR3 DNA reads as TGTGCCAGCAGCTTAGTATCCGGAGGCAATCAGCCCCAGCATTTT. This encodes CASSLVSGGNQPQHF. Supplemented by reference TRBV7-2 and TRBJ1-5, the full variable domain reads GAGVSQSPSNKVTEKGKDVELRCDPISGHTALYWYRQSLGQGLEFLIYFQGNSAPDKSGLPSDRFSAERTGGSVSTLTIQRTQQEDSAVYLCASSLVSGGNQPQHFGDGTRLSIL.

J is TRBJ1-2 and V is TRBV7-3; TRBD1 might be the D (6 bases). The V and J ends lost 5 bases and 8 bases respectively, with 15 bases between them. The CDR3 has 13 residues. The germline gives CDR1 SGHTA, CDR2 FQGTGA. Written as DNA, the CDR3 is TGTGCCAGCAGCCCCGACAGGTTTCGAGGCTACACCTTC. Amino acids: CASSPDRFRGYTF.

This sequence joins TRBV28 and TRBJ1-5; D possibly corresponds to TRBD1 (6 bases). The V gene lost 2 bases and the J gene lost 3 bases, with 8 bases spanning the gap. Germline CDR1 reads MDHEN; CDR2 reads SYDVKM. This CDR3 spans 14 amino acids. As DNA, the CDR3 is TGTGCCAGCAGTTTAGGACAGTTCAATCAGCCCCAGCATTTT. It codes for CASSLGQFNQPQHF.

This chain links TRBV9 with TRBJ2-5; 10 nucleotides match TRBD1. The length of the CDR3 is 17 residues. Germline V CDR1 and CDR2: SGDLS, YYNGEE. The V and J ends lost 3 bases and 1 base, in that order; junction bases with no gene match: 9. CDR3 sequence (DNA): TGTGCCAGCAGCGCGACGGGACAGGGGCCTCTCCAAGAGACCCAGTACTTC. Encoded protein: CASSATGQGPLQETQYF.

A single count supports this clone. The V and J genes are TRBV18 and TRBJ1-1, with D possibly being TRBD1 (6 bases). CDR3 length: 12 residues. Trimming took 5 bases from V and 8 from J, leaving 12 bases between them. Germline V lookup: CDR1 KGHSH, CDR2 LQKENI. In DNA, the CDR3 is TGTGCCAGCTCAACCTATACAGGGGAAGCTTTCTTT. Residues: CASSTYTGEAFF. The full variable domain, completed using reference TRBV18 and TRBJ1-1, is NAGVMQNPRHLVRRRGQEARLRCSPMKGHSHVYWYRQLPEEGLKFMVYLQKENIIDESGMPKERFSAEFPKEGPSILRIQQVVRGDSAAYFCASSTYTGEAFFGQGTRLTVV.

This clone was recorded once. V gene TRBV6-5 combines with J gene TRBJ2-3; D is uncertain. Trimming took off 8 bases at V and 3 bases at J, with 15 bases between the two ends. The CDR3 extends over 14 amino acids. Germline V gene data show CDR1 as MNHEY and CDR2 as SVGAGI. CDR3: CASLLGPLTDTQYF. In nucleotides, the CDR3 is TGTGCCAGCCTTCTAGGTCCACTAACAGATACGCAGTATTTT.

This clone occurred once. The chain uses TRBV28 and TRBJ1-1; maybe TRBD1 (5 bases). The V gene lost 7 bases and the J gene lost 7 bases, with 19 bases spanning the gap. The germline gives CDR1 MDHEN, CDR2 SYDVKM. There are 14 residues in the CDR3. The CDR3 bases are TGTGCCAGCACCCTCCCCTCTCGGGGGGGTGAAGCTTTCTTT. Encoded protein: CASTLPSRGGEAFF.

The rearrangement uses TRBV28 and TRBJ1-4; TRBD1 is a possible D gene (6 bases). This CDR3 contains 16 residues. The germline V gene has CDR1 MDHEN and CDR2 SYDVKM. V was trimmed by 10 bases and J by 10 bases, leaving 28 bases between them. CDR3 bases: TGTGCCACCAACTCCGTACCGGGACATACCTCGGGAAAACTGTTTTTT. It encodes CATNSVPGHTSGKLFF.

The rearrangement joins TRBV9 to TRBJ1-2, with unresolved D. CDR1 is SGDLS and CDR2 is YYNGEE in the germline V gene. This CDR3 has 12 amino acids. Trimming took 0 bases from V and 4 from J, leaving 4 bases between them. The CDR3 spells CASSVGLYGYTF. The CDR3, as DNA: TGTGCCAGCAGCGTAGGGCTCTATGGCTACACCTTC. Full variable domain (remainder filled in from reference TRBV9 and TRBJ1-2): DSGVTQTPKHLITATGQRVTLRCSPRSGDLSVYWYQQSLDQGLQFLIQYYNGEERAKGNILERFSAQQFPDLHSELNLSSLELGDSALYFCASSVGLYGYTFGSGTRLTVV.

The chain joins TRBV27 to TRBJ2-7; TRBD2 might be the D (5 bases). Germline CDR1 reads MNHEY; CDR2 reads SMNVEV (reference sequence). The V end was cut by 0 bases, the J end by 3 bases, with 15 bases between. The CDR3 extends over 16 amino acids. CDR3 in DNA: TGTGCCAGCAGTTTATCCGTGGACTCCTCGCTCTACGAGCAGTACTTC. Encoded protein: CASSLSVDSSLYEQYF.

Comments on this clone: An end of the junction does not agree with germline; a read error may underlie this. J is TRBJ2-7 and V is TRBV11-2; a possible D gene is TRBD1 (6 bases). The CDR3 sequence is 15 residues long. CDR1 and CDR2 (germline): SGHAT, FQNNGV. CDR3 DNA sequence: TGTGCCAGCAGCTTAGATTACAGGGCCCCTATAGAAGGTGTGTTC. Encoded protein: CASSLDYRAPIEGVF.

The chain recombines TRBV6-6 with TRBJ2-7, with 9 bases aligning to TRBD1. Germline assignment: CDR1 MNHNY and CDR2 SVGAGI (reference sequence). This CDR3 is built from 15 residues. After removal of 6 bases from V and 0 bases from J, the junction contained 6 bases not matched to a gene. CDR3 residues: CASRQGQGSSYEQYF. The CDR3 nucleotides read TGTGCCAGCAGACAGGGACAGGGAAGCTCCTACGAGCAGTACTTC.

The chain's CDR3 is CASSSGQVSTEAFF. The CDR3 bases are TGCGCCAGCAGCTCCGGACAGGTCAGCACTGAAGCTTTCTTT. The chain couples TRBV5-1 to TRBJ1-1; 7 bases fit TRBD1. V dropped 3 bases and J dropped 4; count of bases not matched to a gene: 6. Germline-derived CDR1 and CDR2 are SGHRS and YFSETQ. The CDR3 runs 14 residues.

This chain joins TRBV7-8 and TRBJ2-3, with 9 bases that match TRBD2. Looked up from germline, CDR1 is SGHVS and CDR2 is FQNEAQ. V lost 5 bases and J lost 4; bases outside the gene matches: 13. The CDR3 consists of 17 residues. CDR3 DNA sequence: TGTGCCAGCAGCATCCTCTCCGGGACTAGCTACTCAGATACGCAGTATTTT. This encodes CASSILSGTSYSDTQYF. The complete variable domain, with remaining parts taken from reference TRBV7-8 and TRBJ2-3, reads GAGVSQSPRYKVAKRGQDVALRCDPISGHVSLFWYQQALGQGPEFLTYFQNEAQLDKSGLPSDRFFAERPEGSVSTLKIQRTQQEDSAVYLCASSILSGTSYSDTQYFGPGTRLTVL.

J is TRBJ2-5 and V is TRBV7-2, with a tentative D call TRBD2 (6 bases). Trimming took off 7 bases at V and 2 bases at J, with 11 bases between the two ends. Germline lookup yields CDR1 SGHTA and CDR2 FQGNSA. The CDR3 sequence is 13 residues long. Here the CDR3 DNA reads TGTGCCAGCACCCCTGGACTACAAGAGACCCAGTACTTC. This sequence encodes CASTPGLQETQYF.

This clone showed up just a few times. V is TRBV18 and J is TRBJ1-2; 9 bases are shared with TRBD1. There are 15 residues in the CDR3. CDR1 is KGHSH, CDR2 LQKENI, per germline. V was pared by 0 bases and J by 4 bases, with 3 bases of the junction left unmatched. The CDR3 DNA follows: TGTGCCAGCTCACCACCAGGGACAGGGTTCTATGGCTACACCTTC. It codes for CASSPPGTGFYGYTF.

This sequence joins TRBV6-7 and TRBJ1-4, with 10 bases fitting TRBD1. TRBV6-7 is given ORF status, its function remaining uncertain. The CDR3 is 24 amino acids. V lost 0 bases to trimming and J lost 1 base; unmatched junction nucleotides: 23. The CDR3 loop reads CASSYSAGGSGTGAHWRTNEKLFF. The CDR3 nucleotides read TGTGCCAGCAGTTACTCGGCCGGGGGAAGTGGGACAGGGGCGCATTGGCGAACTAATGAAAAACTGTTTTTT.

J is TRBJ1-5 and V is TRBV28; possible D gene TRBD1, 5 bases. V was clipped by 4 bases and J by 4 bases, with 14 bases between them. CDR3 length: 15 amino acids. The germline gives CDR1 MDHEN, CDR2 SYDVKM. The CDR3 protein is CASSSSGTQNQPQHF. CDR3 DNA: TGTGCCAGCAGTTCTTCCGGGACTCAGAATCAGCCCCAGCATTTT.

The V gene is TRBV4-1, the J gene TRBJ2-1; the match to TRBD2 covers 14 bases. Germline V gene lookup returns CDR1 MGHRA and CDR2 YSYEKL. This CDR3 is built from 16 residues. V gave up 0 bases and J gave up 7 bases; unmatched junction bases: 2. The CDR3 loop reads CASSQDRLAGGNEQFF. DNA for the CDR3: TGCGCCAGCAGCCAAGACAGACTAGCGGGAGGGAATGAGCAGTTCTTC.

The chain carries TRBV19 and TRBJ1-2; weak D call: TRBD1 (5 bases). The V and J ends lost 4 bases and 2 bases respectively, with 14 bases between them. Germline V gene data show CDR1 as LNHDA and CDR2 as SQIVND (reference sequence). The CDR3 has 15 residues. Here the CDR3 DNA reads TGTGCCAGTAGTAGTTTGGCGGGACGGAACTATGGCTACACCTTC. Amino acids: CASSSLAGRNYGYTF.

This sequence joins TRBV11-2 and TRBJ2-1; TRBD2 agrees at 12 bases. The CDR3 has 15 amino acids. J gave up 2 bases and V 5 bases, and 1 base lay outside the gene matches. The germline gives CDR1 SGHAT, CDR2 FQNNGV. CDR3 sequence reads: CASSRTSGTYNEQFF. The CDR3 nucleotides are TGTGCCAGCAGCAGGACTAGCGGGACCTACAATGAGCAGTTCTTC.

The chain combines TRBV14 with TRBJ2-7, with a possible D match to TRBD1 (6 bases). With 4 bases removed from V and 3 bases from J, the gap between germline ends came to 13 bases. Germline V gives CDR1 SGHDN, CDR2 FVKESK. The CDR3 has 14 amino acids. The CDR3 DNA is TGTGCCAGCAGCCCCCCCGACAGGTACTACGAGCAGTACTTC. It yields the protein CASSPPDRYYEQYF. Variable domain in full (rest from reference TRBV14 and TRBJ2-7): EAGVTQFPSHSVIEKGQTVTLRCDPISGHDNLYWYRRVMGKEIKFLLHFVKESKQDESGMPNNRFLAERTGGTYSTLKVQPAELEDSGVYFCASSPPDRYYEQYFGPGTRLTVT.

The genes are TRBV2 and TRBJ1-5; D uncertain. The CDR3 is 13 residues long. CDR1 is SNHLY and CDR2 is FYNNEI in the germline V gene. The V end lost 8 bases, the J end lost 4 bases, and 12 bases lay between the germline ends. The CDR3 loop reads CASAREQNQPQHF. CDR3 DNA sequence: TGTGCCAGCGCAAGGGAGCAAAATCAGCCCCAGCATTTT. Complete variable domain (other parts from reference TRBV2 and TRBJ1-5): EPEVTQTPSHQVTQMGQEVILRCVPISNHLYFYWYRQILGQKVEFLVSFYNNEISEKSEIFDDQFSVERPDGSNFTLKIRSTKLEDSAMYFCASAREQNQPQHFGDGTRLSIL.

In the case of this clone: At the DNA level, this CDR3 is encoded by other sequences in the same sample as well. The rearrangement links TRBV12-3 or TRBV12-4 to TRBJ2-7, with a possible D match to TRBD1 (5 bases). The V and J ends lost 6 bases and 3 bases respectively, with 12 bases between them. This CDR3 region has 13 residues. In DNA, the CDR3 is TGTGCCAGCAGCCCAGGTACAGGCTACGAGCAGTACTTC. Its protein product is CASSPGTGYEQYF.

The rearrangement uses TRBV19 and TRBJ1-2; TRBD1 agrees at 9 bases. The germline CDR1 and CDR2 sequences are LNHDA and SQIVND (reference sequence). CDR3 length equals 14 residues. The V gene end was trimmed by 3 bases and the J gene end by 8 bases; junction bases not matched to a gene: 7. The CDR3 here is CASSIVGTGYGYTF. CDR3 coding DNA: TGTGCCAGTAGTATTGTCGGGACAGGGTACGGCTACACCTTC.

V and J are TRBV27 and TRBJ2-7; 7 nucleotides align to TRBD2. Germline V lookup: CDR1 MNHEY, CDR2 SMNVEV (reference sequence). J gave up 5 bases and V 5 bases, and 6 bases lay outside the gene matches. The CDR3 has 13 amino acids. This CDR3 reads CASSTNRGDEQYF. CDR3 coding DNA: TGTGCCAGCAGTACCAATCGGGGGGACGAGCAGTACTTC.

CDR3 in DNA: TGTGCCAGCAGGAAATCGGGGGAAGATGGCTACACCTTC. Its translation is CASRKSGEDGYTF. The rearrangement joins TRBV2 to TRBJ1-2; D is perhaps TRBD1 (5 bases). Trimming took off 6 bases at V and 6 bases at J, with 14 bases between the two ends. Germline V lookup: CDR1 SNHLY, CDR2 FYNNEI. The CDR3 consists of 13 residues.

The CDR3 DNA follows: TGTGCCAGCAGCCGCCCCGCGGGGGGAGAAAGAGGCTACACCTTC. Its translation is CASSRPAGGERGYTF. This chain joins TRBV7-2 and TRBJ1-2; possible D gene TRBD1, 5 bases. CDR1 SGHTA and CDR2 FQGNSA come from the germline V gene. The CDR3 totals 15 residues. V lost 5 bases and J 8 bases, leaving 21 bases between the germline ends.

The V and J genes are TRBV14 and TRBJ2-7; 7 positions agree with TRBD1. J was trimmed by 3 bases and V by 3 bases; bases with no gene match: 8. Germline values: CDR1 SGHDN, CDR2 FVKESK. This CDR3 region has 15 residues. The CDR3 is CASSQWTGGIYEQYF. Written as DNA, the CDR3 is TGTGCCAGCAGCCAGTGGACAGGTGGGATCTACGAGCAGTACTTC.

This clone was observed once. The chain recombines TRBV11-2 with TRBJ2-1; the D is unclear. Trimming left V 1 base short and J 9 bases short, with 7 bases between. This CDR3 has 12 residues. The V gene's germline CDR1 is SGHAT and CDR2 FQNNGV. The CDR3 nucleotides are TGTGCCAGCAGCTTAGGTCCGGGTGAGCAGTTCTTC. This codes for CASSLGPGEQFF.

The chain recombines TRBV6-2 or TRBV6-3 with TRBJ2-6, with 7 bases aligning to TRBD1. The CDR3 spans 15 residues. The V gene end was trimmed by 4 bases and the J gene end by 0 bases; junction bases not matched to a gene: 0. CDR1 and CDR2 (germline): MNHEY, SVGEGT. The CDR3 sequence: CASSWDSSGANVLTF. In nucleotides, the CDR3 is TGTGCCAGCAGTTGGGACAGCTCTGGGGCCAACGTCCTGACTTTC.

This clone was recorded only once. This rearrangement joins TRBV14 to TRBJ2-1; the D gene is possibly TRBD1 (6 bases). This CDR3 comprises 14 residues. CDR1 SGHDN and CDR2 FVKESK come from the germline V gene. With 3 bases removed from V and 4 bases from J, the gap between germline ends came to 10 bases. CDR3 coding DNA: TGTGCCAGCAGCCAGGGGGACAAGTACAATGAGCAGTTCTTC. This sequence encodes CASSQGDKYNEQFF.